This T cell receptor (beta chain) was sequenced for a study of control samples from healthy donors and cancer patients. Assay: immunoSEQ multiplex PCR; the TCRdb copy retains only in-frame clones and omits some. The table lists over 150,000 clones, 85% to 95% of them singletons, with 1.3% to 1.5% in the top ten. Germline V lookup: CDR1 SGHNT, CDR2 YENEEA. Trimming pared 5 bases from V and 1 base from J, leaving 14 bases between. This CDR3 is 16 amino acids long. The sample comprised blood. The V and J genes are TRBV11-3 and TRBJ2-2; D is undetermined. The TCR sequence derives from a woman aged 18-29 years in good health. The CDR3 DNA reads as TGTGCCAGCAGCGCAGAAATCCTAAGGAACACCGGGGAGCTGTTTTTT. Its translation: CASSAEILRNTGELFF.